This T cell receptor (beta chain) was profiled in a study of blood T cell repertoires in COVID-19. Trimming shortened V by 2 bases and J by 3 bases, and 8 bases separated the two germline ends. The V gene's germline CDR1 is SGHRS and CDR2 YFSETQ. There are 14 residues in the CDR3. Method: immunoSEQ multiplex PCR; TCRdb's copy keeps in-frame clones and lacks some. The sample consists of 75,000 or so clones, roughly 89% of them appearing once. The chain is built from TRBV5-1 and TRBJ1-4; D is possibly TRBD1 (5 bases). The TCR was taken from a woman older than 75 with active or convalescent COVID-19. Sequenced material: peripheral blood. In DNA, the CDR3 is TGCGCCAGCAGCTTTACGACAGCTAATGAAAAACTGTTTTTT. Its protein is CASSFTTANEKLFF.